The text below deals with one TCR beta chain. What it recognizes is unknown. Use of 60 Vbeta and 13 Jbeta primers characterized the PCR. Sequencing used immunoSEQ multiplex PCR; TCRdb keeps in-frame clones, though not all of them. The sample has a few hundred thousand clones; approximately 84% are singletons. This record belongs to a study of cytomegalovirus exposure and HLA in healthy donors. Looking at the study overall: Unique TCRs numbering some 80 million, obtained from HLA-typed donors, made up an early data release. Across around 400 genotyped donors, 81% landed in the Caucasian-associated ancestry cluster.

Study results and caveats: Across donors, sequencing depth was assumed by presence/absence analyses to be roughly uniform. Associated with cytomegalovirus, according to the listing, were 170 or so TCR beta chains.

Germline V CDR1 and CDR2: MNHEY, SVGAGI. The CDR3 is made up of 15 amino acids. V shed 0 bases and J shed 6 bases, with 11 bases lying between them. The sample taken for sequencing was PBMCs. V and J are TRBV6-5 and TRBJ2-2; D gene unclear. This clonotype was sampled from a woman aged 40 to 50 in good health and CMV-seronegative. CDR3 nucleotide sequence: TGTGCCAGCAGTTACTCGAACCGGGTTTCCGGGGAGCTGTTTTTT. Its translation is CASSYSNRVSGELFF.